One and the same sample provided the 13 T cell receptor beta chains below, sequenced in a study of beta chain features in type 1 diabetes. Broader study findings: The study found moderately but significantly shorter TCRB CDR3s in all four CD4+ subsets of Type 1 diabetes patients.

The antigens these receptors bind are not known. As every portion of the isolated RNA was reverse transcribed, the sequencing read expressed TCRB transcripts. Only in-frame clones appear in the TCRdb table, and some are missing; sequencing was by immunoSEQ multiplex PCR. Of hundreds of thousands of clones detected, over 10% appear once; the ten largest clones hold less than 0.025%. Sample: naive CD4+ T cells from blood. The origin of the receptors is a man younger than 35 with type 1 diabetes.

In this sample, this clone turned up a few times. J is TRBJ2-3 and V is TRBV4-1; TRBD2 matches at 14 bases. Germline V lookup: CDR1 MGHRA, CDR2 YSYEKL. V lost 4 bases to trimming and J lost 3 bases; unmatched junction nucleotides: 9. The CDR3 contains 18 residues. The CDR3 is CASSLTSGGAGLTDTQYF. CDR3 nucleotides: TGCGCCAGCAGCCTGACTAGCGGGGGGGCAGGATTGACAGATACGCAGTATTTT.

This clone was seen a handful of times. Other DNA variants within this sample encode the same CDR3. The rearrangement uses TRBV20-1 and TRBJ1-1; D call uncertain. With 5 bases removed from V and 4 bases from J, the gap between germline ends came to 8 bases. The CDR3 extends over 11 amino acids. Looked up from germline, CDR1 is DFQATT and CDR2 is SNEGSKA (reference sequence). The CDR3 region is CSAARPTEAFF. CDR3 coding DNA: TGCAGTGCTGCCCGGCCCACTGAAGCTTTCTTT.

This clone appeared a few times. The chain carries TRBV7-2 and TRBJ2-1; D unresolved. The V end was cut by 2 bases, the J end by 7 bases, with 12 bases between. In germline, CDR1 is SGHTA, CDR2 FQGNSA. The CDR3 covers 14 residues. The CDR3 region has the DNA TGTGCCAGCAGCTTATCGAACGGAAGGAATGAGCAGTTCTTC. Its translation: CASSLSNGRNEQFF.

The genes are TRBV29-1 and TRBJ2-7; D uncertain. The CDR3 contains 13 residues. The germline V and J ends were trimmed by 7 bases and 0 bases, with 13 bases remaining between them. The germline CDR1 and CDR2 sequences are SQVTM and ANQGSEA. The DNA of the CDR3 is TGCAGCGCCCAAGGGCCGGGCTCCTACGAGCAGTACTTC. Protein product: CSAQGPGSYEQYF.

This clone was seen only a few times. The rearrangement uses TRBV6-5 and TRBJ1-1; possible D gene TRBD1, 6 bases. Germline CDR1 is MNHEY and CDR2 is SVGAGI. CDR3 size: 15 residues. V gave up 5 bases and J gave up 1 base, with 14 bases separating them. This CDR3 reads CASSPRGRSNTEAFF. The CDR3 coding sequence is TGTGCCAGCAGTCCCCGGGGGCGCTCGAACACTGAAGCTTTCTTT.

This rearrangement joins TRBV14 to TRBJ2-3; D unclear. V was clipped by 5 bases and J by 6 bases, with 9 bases between them. The germline V gene encodes CDR1 SGHDN and CDR2 FVKESK. CDR3 length equals 12 residues. CDR3 in amino acids: CASSNMDDTQYF. The CDR3 DNA reads as TGTGCCAGCAGCAACATGGACGATACGCAGTATTTT.

The chain combines TRBV12-5 with TRBJ1-5; no firm D call. V was shortened by 2 bases and J by 7 bases, with 6 bases between the two germline ends. This CDR3 is built from 12 residues. The germline CDR1 and CDR2 sequences are LGHNT and FRNRAP. This CDR3 reads CASGLPVQPQHF. The CDR3 nucleotides are TGTGCTAGTGGTTTGCCCGTCCAGCCCCAGCATTTT.

Details on this clone: Other DNA sequences in this specimen translate into the identical CDR3. The gene calls are TRBV18 and TRBJ1-2, with D hard to call. The CDR3 has 13 residues. The V end was cut by 3 bases, the J end by 3 bases, with 8 bases between. Germline-derived CDR1 and CDR2 are KGHSH and LQKENI. In DNA form, the CDR3 reads TGTGCCAGCTCACCTGGGGAAGACTATGGCTACACCTTC. It specifies CASSPGEDYGYTF.

This clone was detected a few times. The chain recombines TRBV5-4 with TRBJ2-7; D is undetermined. The V gene lost 6 bases and the J gene lost 2 bases, with 9 bases spanning the gap. The CDR3 length is 12 residues. In germline, CDR1 is SGHNT, CDR2 YYREEE (reference sequence). The CDR3, as DNA: TGTGCCAGCACCACCGGCCCCTACGAGCAGTACTTC. Residues: CASTTGPYEQYF.

A remark on this clone: Other DNA sequences in the same sample also yield this CDR3. The chain uses TRBV4-1 and TRBJ2-5; no clear D. CDR1 is MGHRA, CDR2 YSYEKL, per germline. Deletions cut 2 bases from V and 1 base from J, with 2 bases between. CDR3 length equals 12 residues. DNA of the CDR3: TGCGCCAGCAGCCAACCCCAAGAGACCCAGTACTTC. Protein product: CASSQPQETQYF.

The chain has TRBV29-1 and TRBJ1-1, with D possibly matching TRBD1 (5 bases). The CDR3 consists of 14 residues. V was cut by 4 bases and J by 6 bases, with 18 bases left in between. CDR1 SQVTM and CDR2 ANQGSEA come from the germline V gene. DNA for the CDR3: TGCAGCGTTGGGGCCGACCTCACGGGGGCTGAAGCTTTCTTT. Translating gives CSVGADLTGAEAFF.

This sequence joins TRBV2 and TRBJ1-5, with D unresolved. Trimming removed 7 bases at V and 2 bases at J, with 9 bases between. The CDR3 sequence is 13 residues long. Germline assignment: CDR1 SNHLY and CDR2 FYNNEI. CDR3: CASNSEGNQPQHF. DNA of the CDR3: TGTGCCAGCAATAGTGAGGGCAATCAGCCCCAGCATTTT.

J is TRBJ1-4 and V is TRBV5-6, with 7 positions matching TRBD1. From germline, CDR1 is SGHDT and CDR2 YYEEEE. The V gene end was trimmed by 7 bases and the J gene end by 1 base; junction bases not matched to a gene: 1. The length of the CDR3 is 13 residues. DNA of the CDR3: TGTGCCAGCCACAGGGGAACTAATGAAAAACTGTTTTTT. Protein product: CASHRGTNEKLFF.